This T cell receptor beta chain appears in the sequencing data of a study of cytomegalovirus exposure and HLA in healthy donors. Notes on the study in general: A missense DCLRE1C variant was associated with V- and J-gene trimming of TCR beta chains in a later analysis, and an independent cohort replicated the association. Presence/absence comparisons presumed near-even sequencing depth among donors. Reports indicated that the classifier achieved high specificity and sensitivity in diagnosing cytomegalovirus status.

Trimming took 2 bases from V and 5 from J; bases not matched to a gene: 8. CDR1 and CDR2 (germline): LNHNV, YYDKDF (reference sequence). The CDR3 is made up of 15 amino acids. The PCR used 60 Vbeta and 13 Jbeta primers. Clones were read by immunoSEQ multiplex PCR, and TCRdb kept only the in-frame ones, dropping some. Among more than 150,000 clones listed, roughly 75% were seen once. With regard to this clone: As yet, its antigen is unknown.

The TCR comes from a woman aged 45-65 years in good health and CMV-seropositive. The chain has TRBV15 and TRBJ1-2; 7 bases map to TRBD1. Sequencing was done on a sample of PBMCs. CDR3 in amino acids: CATSRLSGTAYGYTF. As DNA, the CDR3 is TGTGCCACCAGCAGACTGTCCGGGACAGCTTATGGCTACACCTTC.